Following are 13 T cell receptor beta chains from one sample sequenced in a study of monozygotic twins with inflammatory bowel disease. TCRdb reanalyzed the 5' RACE reads, giving one entry per CDR3 protein sequence and no DNA. Recorded here are 160,000 or so distinct CDR3 sequences; the top ten clones represent roughly 2.3%. Sequences were obtained from blood. These receptors were collected from a human donor with ulcerative colitis or Crohn's disease, or a healthy co-twin of an affected twin (not recorded which).

V usage is TRBV14 and J usage is TRBJ2-3. Germline values: CDR1 SGHDN, CDR2 FVKESK. The CDR3 extends over 13 amino acids. CDR3 sequence reads: CASSQDRPDTQYF.

V gene TRBV7-3 combines with J gene TRBJ1-5; the TCRdb call, TRBD1, lacks DNA for checking. The CDR3 spans 13 residues. CDR1 is SGHTA, CDR2 FQGTGA, per germline. Here the CDR3 reads CASSLGRGQPQHF.

V gene TRBV5-1 combines with J gene TRBJ2-1. This CDR3 spans 12 amino acids. Germline values: CDR1 SGHRS, CDR2 YFSETQ. The CDR3 is CASSLEGSEQFF. Full variable domain (outside the CDR3, taken from reference TRBV5-1 and TRBJ2-1): KAGVTQTPRYLIKTRGQQVTLSCSPISGHRSVSWYQQTPGQGLQFLFEYFSETQRNKGNFPGRFSGRQFSNSRSEMNVSTLELGDSALYLCASSLEGSEQFFGPGTRLTVL.

This chain uses TRBV5-1 with TRBJ2-7; TCRdb indicates TRBD1, and absent DNA this call remains unverified. This CDR3 spans 14 amino acids. Germline values: CDR1 SGHRS, CDR2 YFSETQ. The CDR3 sequence: CASSLADSTYEQYF.

The chain has TRBV29-1 and TRBJ2-3; TCRdb lists TRBD1, though no DNA is available to test this call. Germline V lookup: CDR1 SQVTM, CDR2 ANQGSEA. The CDR3 loop spans 16 amino acids. CDR3: CSVRSLRHLRTDTQYF.

The V and J genes are TRBV5-1 and TRBJ1-2; checking the TCRdb D call of TRBD1 is not possible without DNA. Germline CDR1 and CDR2: SGHRS and YFSETQ. The CDR3 contains 12 residues. CDR3 sequence: CASSPQGQGYTF.

The J gene is TRBJ2-2, the V gene TRBV27; TCRdb gives TRBD2 as the D gene, but with no DNA this cannot be confirmed. The germline gives CDR1 MNHEY, CDR2 SMNVEV (reference sequence). CDR3 length: 15 residues. CDR3 sequence reads: CASSLSLSGIGELFF.

V usage is TRBV12-3 or TRBV12-4 and J usage is TRBJ2-3. This CDR3 comprises 15 residues. This CDR3 reads CASSLTGAITDTQYF.

The genes are TRBV9 and TRBJ2-7; no DNA is available, so the TRBD1 call from TCRdb remains unchecked. Per the germline V gene, CDR1 is SGDLS and CDR2 is YYNGEE. CDR3 length: 14 residues. Here the CDR3 reads CASSVGTGSDEQYF.

The V call is TRBV9, the J call TRBJ2-3. The CDR3 sequence is 15 residues long. Germline V lookup: CDR1 SGDLS, CDR2 YYNGEE. This chain's CDR3 is CASSVASGGTDTQYF.

This sequence joins TRBV7-7 and TRBJ2-3. In germline, CDR1 is SSHAT, CDR2 FNYEAQ (reference sequence). The CDR3 is 14 amino acids. CDR3 sequence: CASSGVDRTDTQYF.

V is TRBV5-4 and J is TRBJ2-1; no DNA is available, so the TRBD2 call from TCRdb remains unchecked. The CDR3 totals 16 residues. CDR1 and CDR2 from the germline V gene are SGHNT and YYREEE (reference sequence). CDR3 sequence: CASSLNGGPSYNEQFF.

The genes are TRBV5-6 and TRBJ2-7; the D gene TCRdb calls, TRBD1, cannot be checked with no DNA. CDR3 length equals 16 residues. CDR1 SGHDT and CDR2 YYEEEE come from the germline V gene. The CDR3 region is CASSLIGTQSSYEQYF.